The TCR beta chain under discussion was sequenced for a study of neurological immune-mediated disorders (dated by TCRdb to the late 2010s). Regarding the research as a whole: Among the approximately 35 multiple sclerosis patients, relapsing-remitting MS accounted for 31 and secondary progressive MS accounted for 3. The 106 TCR-beta libraries included longitudinal samples, technical triplicates and paired sorted CD4+ and CD8+ T-cell subsets alongside PBMC samples. Using UMI-based sequencing, the study compared peripheral blood TCR-beta repertoires from patients with HTLV-I-associated myelopathy (HAM/TSP), patients with multiple sclerosis, and healthy controls. The cohort included some 66 subjects: about 15 with HAM/TSP, some 34 with multiple sclerosis, and around 20 healthy controls. What the research found in general, with its limitations: The highest TCR clonal expansion was observed in HAM/TSP patients, whereas the lowest was observed in MS patients, even when compared with healthy controls. No identical CDR3 amino acid sequences were shared among expanded clones across subjects, suggesting private TCR-beta repertoires in all groups. No clinical or MRI features were associated with the MS cluster, and the authors said that larger cohorts are needed. Phylogenetic analysis grouped repertoires from 18 of 34 MS patients into a cluster of related CDR3 sequences, suggesting a possible repertoire-level signature.

cDNA synthesis used template-switch 5'RACE with a primer carrying a 10-nucleotide random unique molecular identifier tagging each TCR transcript. Every sequencing run yielded over 190 million TCR-beta sequences covering 15-18 subjects. The RNeasy kit was used to extract total RNA. Using the KAPA Real-time Library Amplification kit, TCR-beta VDJ regions were amplified with primers for the TCR constant region and the 5'RACE anchor. Sample indexes and Illumina adaptors were added in a first PCR, after which library yield was increased in a second PCR. After Ampure bead purification, the TCR product of roughly 650 bp was size-selected on a 2% E-gel SizeSelection system. Before pooling, library quality was assessed on a Bioanalyzer, concentration was determined with Qubit, and library quantification was performed with the Kapa Library Quantification kit. An Illumina HiSeq 2500 sequenced the libraries paired-end 2 x 150 bp. To increase sequence diversity, about 23-32% phiX was spiked into each library pool. Under the source paper's analysis protocol: Quality-filtered reads were processed with the UMI-based MiGEC pipeline, and over 90% of raw TCR sequences were removed by the MiGEC pipeline during error correction. IMGT germline references were used for alignment of VDJ genes, and clonotypes were defined by a unique CDR3 amino acid sequence together with V-J genes. Clonal expansion, Shannon diversity and CDR3 relatedness (CalcPairwiseDistances, ClusterSamples) were evaluated with VDJtools, and phylogenetic trees were built with CLCbio workbench. Expanded clones were defined as having at least 8 unique UMIs, based on coefficient-of-variation modelling across technical triplicates. The public reads were reanalyzed by TCRdb: fastp trimming at Q25, MiXCR alignment, in-frame beta chains only. Rows with a matching CDR3 protein are joined into one entry that keeps the most common DNA and genes. For this entry, the V and J calls and clone size follow TCRdb and not the study's own pipeline. The sample records about 120,000 distinct CDR3 sequences, approximately 3.2% of which are singletons. The ten largest clones represent 1% to 1.5% of the sample.

Unsorted PBMC libraries were generated from 2 million PBMCs stored in RNAlater at -80 °C until RNA extraction. Multiple sclerosis patients were enrolled in a US clinical protocol evaluating disease progression by magnetic resonance imaging. Peripheral blood underwent Ficoll-Hypaque density gradient centrifugation to isolate PBMCs, which were then cryopreserved in liquid nitrogen. This clonotype has a count of ten or more. Its recognized antigen is unknown. No much larger clonotype is one base removed from it; base qualities were not supplied. Sequencing input: PBMCs. The sequence was collected from a woman aged 25 to 45 with multiple sclerosis.

The CDR3 sequence is CAISAQGNEQYF. Here is the DNA: TGTGCCATCAGTGCACAGGGGAACGAGCAGTACTTC. The rearranged segments are TRBV10-3 and TRBJ2-7; 7 junctional bases match TRBD1. CDR1 and CDR2 are read off the germline V gene as ENHRY and SYGVKD. Including cysteine and phenylalanine, the CDR3 has 12 amino acids. Only CDR3 DNA is held: 36 bases, read in frame from base 1. For this chain, trimming is 4 bases at the V end and 5 bases at the J end, and the number of junction bases without a gene match is 2.